This is a list of T cell receptor beta chains from one sample in a study of technical replicates of blood from a handful of donors. Sequenced by immunoSEQ multiplex PCR; TCRdb stores in-frame clones only, minus some. The data hold about 88,000 clones, with less than 95% observed a single time. The material sequenced was T cells isolated from PBMCs. The origin of the receptors is a human donor in good health. CDR3s include the opening cysteine and the closing phenylalanine or tryptophan. The D gene is left open where the match is weak. Not all rows give a size; the values are once, few, many and, for expanded clones, a class.

NA | TRBJ1-3 | TRBV4-1 | NA | CASSPPGASGNTIYF | TGCGCCAGCAGCCCCCCAGGGGCTTCTGGAAACACCATATATTTT
TRBD1 | TRBJ2-2 | TRBV2 | NA | CASTLGQFIANTGELFF | TGTGCCAGTACACTGGGACAGTTCATCGCGAACACCGGGGAGCTGTTTTTT
TRBD1 | TRBJ1-4 | TRBV28 | NA | CASKVTGGNEKLFF | TGTGCCAGCAAGGTAACAGGGGGAAATGAAAAACTGTTTTTT
TRBD2 | TRBJ2-3 | TRBV6-4 | NA | CASSVLAGASTDTQYF | TGTGCCAGCAGTGTTTTAGCGGGGGCCTCCACAGATACGCAGTATTTT
NA | TRBJ1-3 | TRBV4-1 | NA | CASSQKLQGIGNTIYF | TGCGCCAGCAGCCAAAAACTTCAGGGAATTGGAAACACCATATATTTT
TRBD2 | TRBJ2-3 | TRBV10-2 | once | CASSESRAGGADTQYF | TGCGCCAGCAGTGAGTCTCGGGCGGGAGGGGCAGATACGCAGTATTTT
TRBD1 | TRBJ2-7 | TRBV10-1 | NA | CASAGTGSYEQYF | TGCGCCAGCGCCGGGACAGGGTCCTACGAGCAGTACTTC
TRBD1 | TRBJ1-4 | TRBV4-1 | NA | CASSQGDRDNEKLFF | TGCGCCAGCAGCCAAGGGGACAGGGATAACGAAAAACTGTTTTTT
TRBD2 | TRBJ2-7 | TRBV28 | NA | CASSFGAGGREQYF | TGTGCCAGCAGTTTCGGCGCGGGAGGGCGCGAGCAGTACTTC
TRBD1 | TRBJ2-5 | TRBV5-1 | NA | CASSAWDRGPETQYF | TGCGCCAGCAGCGCGTGGGACAGGGGACCGGAGACCCAGTACTTC
NA | TRBJ2-4 | TRBV7-9 | NA | CASSLARGRAKNIQYF | TGTGCCAGCAGCTTAGCCCGGGGTAGAGCCAAAAACATTCAGTACTTC
TRBD1 | TRBJ1-2 | TRBV5-1 | NA | CASSHPDRGHGYTF | TGCGCCAGCAGCCACCCCGACAGGGGCCATGGCTACACCTTC
NA | TRBJ2-7 | TRBV14 | NA | CASDSGTPYEQYF | TGTGCCAGTGATTCCGGGACTCCCTACGAGCAGTACTTC
NA | TRBJ2-7 | TRBV10-2 | NA | CASRAEGPYEQYF | TGCGCCAGCAGGGCGGAGGGGCCCTACGAGCAGTACTTC